This T cell receptor (beta chain) was found in a study of blood T cell repertoires in COVID-19 (dated by TCRdb to 2019 to 2021). A note on the overall study: Samples from collaborators originated in the United States, Italy and Spain and spanned both the acute and convalescent phases of COVID-19. The material from the prospective study consisted of cDNA or gDNA derived from T cells, B-cell-depleted T cells, or PBMCs. The dataset comprised deeply sampled blood TCRbeta repertoires from subjects exposed to, actively infected with, or recovered from COVID-19. The repertoires were made available in a free public database intended to serve as a resource for research on the immune response to SARS-CoV-2. Samples were obtained from the ongoing ImmuneRACE study (first 160 participants) and from some 1,300 subjects provided by 6 global collaborators. The sample metadata nearly always contained a de-identified subject ID, COVID-19 status, age in years and sex. Where available, HLA class I and class II types were obtained from metadata supplied by the sample provider rather than from assay-based typing.

To note about this clone: Its antigen is not yet known. No quality values exist for individual bases; no much larger clone is one base distant.

Each collaborating institution followed its own protocols to collect whole blood in K2EDTA tubes. For TCRbeta analysis, collaborators shipped samples as frozen whole blood, isolated PBMCs, or DNA extracted from either of those sample types. TCRbeta CDR3 regions were amplified from genomic DNA by means of the immunoSEQ Assay, a bias-controlled multiplex PCR. As for the authors' bioinformatics: Nucleated cell counts per sample were estimated from amplification of reference gene primers within the assay. To quantify the absolute abundance of each unique TCRbeta CDR3 rearrangement, sequence reads were collapsed and filtered. Productive Simpson clonality was computed per sample as the square root of Simpson's diversity index over productive rearrangements. TCRdb retrieved this table from immuneACCESS and kept in-frame rearrangements only. Not all clones are present; in checked studies, unresolved V genes account for under half, and no reason is known for the remainder. V and J calls and clone size are those listed in that table; D and trimming were worked out from the DNA. Within this sample are 240,000 or so clones, with about 84% of them counted one time only. The top ten clonotypes cover over 9% of the sample.

What the authors observed across the whole study: The quantity of clinical and demographic metadata differed by source and by participant and was supplied without curation.

Taken from cysteine to phenylalanine, the CDR3 has 14 residues. Only the CDR3 DNA is retained, 42 bases long and in frame from the first base. CDR1 and CDR2, looked up from the germline V gene, are SGDLS and YYNGEE. At the junction V is shortened by 3 bases and J by 7 bases, with 16 bases in between. Recombination linked TRBV9 to TRBJ1-2; the D gene remains uncertain. The source is a man older than 75 with acute or convalescent COVID-19. The sequencing input was peripheral blood. In nucleotides, the sequence is TGTGCCAGCAGCGAAGCCGGGAGGGTTGGTGGCTACACCTTC. This yields the protein CASSEAGRVGGYTF.